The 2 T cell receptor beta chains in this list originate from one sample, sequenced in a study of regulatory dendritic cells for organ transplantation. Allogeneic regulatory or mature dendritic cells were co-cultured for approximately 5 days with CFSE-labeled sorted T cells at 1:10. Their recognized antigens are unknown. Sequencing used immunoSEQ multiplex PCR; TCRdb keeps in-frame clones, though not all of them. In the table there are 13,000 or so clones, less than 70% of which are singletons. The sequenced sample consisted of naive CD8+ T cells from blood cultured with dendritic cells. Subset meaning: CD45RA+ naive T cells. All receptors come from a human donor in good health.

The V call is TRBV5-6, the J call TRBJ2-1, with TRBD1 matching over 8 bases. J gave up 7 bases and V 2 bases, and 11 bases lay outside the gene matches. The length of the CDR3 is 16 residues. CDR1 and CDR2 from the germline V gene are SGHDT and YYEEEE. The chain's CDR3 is CASSFWGRQGLNEQFF. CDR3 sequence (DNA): TGTGCCAGCAGCTTCTGGGGGAGACAGGGGTTAAATGAGCAGTTCTTC.

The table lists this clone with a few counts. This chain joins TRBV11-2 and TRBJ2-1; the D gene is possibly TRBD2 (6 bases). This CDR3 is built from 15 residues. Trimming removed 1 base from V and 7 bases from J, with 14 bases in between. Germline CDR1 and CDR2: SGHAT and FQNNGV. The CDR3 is CASSLVAGQWNEQFF. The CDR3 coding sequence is TGTGCCAGCAGCTTAGTGGCGGGGCAATGGAATGAGCAGTTCTTC.